The clone carrying this TCR beta chain was observed a handful of times. The authors extracted RNA and reverse transcribed it into cDNA as the sequencing template. The data were produced by immunoSEQ multiplex PCR, yet TCRdb's version contains in-frame clones alone and is incomplete. This table holds 150,000 to 200,000 clones, roughly 60% found once. Trimming removed 10 bases from V and 2 bases from J, with 17 bases in between. CDR1 is ENHRY, CDR2 SYGVKD, per germline. CDR3 length: 14 amino acids. The treatment denotes: oral pan-JAK inhibitor, 5-10 mg twice daily. The sample is drawn from a study of CD8+ T cells in alopecia areata.

The TCR comes from a human donor with alopecia areata. The sample in question was CD4+ T cells sorted from blood, obtained at week 24, from a patient treated with tofacitinib. The chain recombines TRBV10-3 with TRBJ1-1; D is perhaps TRBD1 (5 bases). DNA of the CDR3: TGTGCCACCTCGGGGGAAAGACGAAACACTGAAGCTTTCTTT. Translated, it gives CATSGERRNTEAFF.